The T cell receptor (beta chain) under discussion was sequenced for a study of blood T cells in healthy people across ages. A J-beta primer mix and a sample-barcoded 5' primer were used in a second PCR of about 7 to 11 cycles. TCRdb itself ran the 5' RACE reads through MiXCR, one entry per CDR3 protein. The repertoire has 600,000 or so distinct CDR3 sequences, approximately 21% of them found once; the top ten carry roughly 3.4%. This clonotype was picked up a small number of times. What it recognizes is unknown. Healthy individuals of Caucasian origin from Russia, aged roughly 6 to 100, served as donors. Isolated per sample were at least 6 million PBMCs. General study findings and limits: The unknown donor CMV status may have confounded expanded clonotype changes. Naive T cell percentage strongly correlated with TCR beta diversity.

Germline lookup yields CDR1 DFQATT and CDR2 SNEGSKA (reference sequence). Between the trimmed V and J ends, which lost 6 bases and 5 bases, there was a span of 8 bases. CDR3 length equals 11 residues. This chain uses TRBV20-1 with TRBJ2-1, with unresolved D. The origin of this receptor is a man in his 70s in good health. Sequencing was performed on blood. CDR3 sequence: CSAGKNNEQFF. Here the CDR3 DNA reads TGCAGTGCGGGGAAGAACAATGAGCAGTTCTTC.